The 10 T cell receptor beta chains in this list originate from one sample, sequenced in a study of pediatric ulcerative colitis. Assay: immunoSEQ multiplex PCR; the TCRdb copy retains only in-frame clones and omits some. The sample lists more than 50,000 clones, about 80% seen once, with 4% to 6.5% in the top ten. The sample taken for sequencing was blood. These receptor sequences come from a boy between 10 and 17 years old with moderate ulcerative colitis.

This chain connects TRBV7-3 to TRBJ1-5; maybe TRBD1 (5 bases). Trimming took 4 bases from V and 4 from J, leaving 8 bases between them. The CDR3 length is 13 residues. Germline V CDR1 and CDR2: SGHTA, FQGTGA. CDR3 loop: CASSSGTNQPQHF. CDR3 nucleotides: TGTGCCAGCAGCTCTGGGACGAATCAGCCCCAGCATTTT.

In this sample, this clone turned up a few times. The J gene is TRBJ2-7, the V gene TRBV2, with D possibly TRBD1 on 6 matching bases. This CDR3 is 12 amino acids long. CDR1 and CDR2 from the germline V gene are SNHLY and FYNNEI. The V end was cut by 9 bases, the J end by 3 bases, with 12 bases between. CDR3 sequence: CARAKGDYEQYF. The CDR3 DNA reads TGTGCCAGGGCGAAGGGGGACTACGAGCAGTACTTC.

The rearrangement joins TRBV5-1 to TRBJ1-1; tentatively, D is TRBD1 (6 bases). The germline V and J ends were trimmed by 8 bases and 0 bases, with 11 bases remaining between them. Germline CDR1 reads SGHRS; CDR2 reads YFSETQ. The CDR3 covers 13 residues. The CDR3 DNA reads TGCGCCAGTACCGACAGGCTGAACACTGAAGCTTTCTTT. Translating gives CASTDRLNTEAFF.

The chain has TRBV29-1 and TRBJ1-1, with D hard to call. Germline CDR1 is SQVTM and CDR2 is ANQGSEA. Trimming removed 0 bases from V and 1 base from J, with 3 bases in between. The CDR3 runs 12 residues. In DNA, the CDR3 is TGCAGCGTTGAAGACGGGAACACTGAAGCTTTCTTT. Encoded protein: CSVEDGNTEAFF.

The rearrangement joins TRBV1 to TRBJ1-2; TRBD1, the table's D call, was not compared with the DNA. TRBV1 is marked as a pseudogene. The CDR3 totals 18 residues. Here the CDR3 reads CTSSQDHPDRGRGYGYTF. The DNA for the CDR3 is TGCACCAGCAGCCAAGATCATCCGGACAGGGGGCGCGGCTATGGCTACACCTTC.

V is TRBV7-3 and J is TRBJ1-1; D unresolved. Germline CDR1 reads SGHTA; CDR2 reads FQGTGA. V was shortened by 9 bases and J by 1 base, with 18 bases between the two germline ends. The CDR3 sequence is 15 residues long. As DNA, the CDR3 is TGTGCCAGTTCTTTAAGGCCCTCCACGAACACTGAAGCTTTCTTT. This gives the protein CASSLRPSTNTEAFF.

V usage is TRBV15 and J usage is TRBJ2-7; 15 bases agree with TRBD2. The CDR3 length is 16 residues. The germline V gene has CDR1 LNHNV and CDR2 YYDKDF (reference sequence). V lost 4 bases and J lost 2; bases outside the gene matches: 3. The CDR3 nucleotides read TGTGCCACCAGCAAAGGGACTAGCGGGGGGCCCTACGAGCAGTACTTC. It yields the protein CATSKGTSGGPYEQYF.

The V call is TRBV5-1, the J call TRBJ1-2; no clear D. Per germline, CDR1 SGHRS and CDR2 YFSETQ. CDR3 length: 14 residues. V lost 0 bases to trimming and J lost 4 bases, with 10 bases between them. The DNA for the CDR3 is TGCGCCAGCAGCTTGGCCACGGCCTCCTATGGCTACACCTTC. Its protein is CASSLATASYGYTF.

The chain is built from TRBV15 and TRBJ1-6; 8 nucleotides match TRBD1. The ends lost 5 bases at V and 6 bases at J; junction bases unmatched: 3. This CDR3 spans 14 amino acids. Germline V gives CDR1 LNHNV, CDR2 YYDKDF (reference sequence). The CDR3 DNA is TGTGCCACCAGCCACACAGGGGGTAATTCACCCCTCCACTTT. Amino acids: CATSHTGGNSPLHF.

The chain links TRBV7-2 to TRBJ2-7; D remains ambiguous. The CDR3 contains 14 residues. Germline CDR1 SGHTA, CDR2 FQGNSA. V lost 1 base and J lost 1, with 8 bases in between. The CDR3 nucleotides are TGTGCCAGCAGCTTAGGCGGCAGATCCTACGAGCAGTACTTC. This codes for CASSLGGRSYEQYF.